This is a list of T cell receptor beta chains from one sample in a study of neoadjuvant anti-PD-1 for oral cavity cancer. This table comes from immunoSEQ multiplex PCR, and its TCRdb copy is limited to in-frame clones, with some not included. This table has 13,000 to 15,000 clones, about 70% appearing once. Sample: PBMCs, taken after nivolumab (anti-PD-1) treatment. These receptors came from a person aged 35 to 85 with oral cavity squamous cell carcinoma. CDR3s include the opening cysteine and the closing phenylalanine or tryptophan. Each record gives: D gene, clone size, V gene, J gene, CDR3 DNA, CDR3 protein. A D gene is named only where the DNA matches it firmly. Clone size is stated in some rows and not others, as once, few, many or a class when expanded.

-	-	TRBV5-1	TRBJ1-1	TGCGCCAGCAGCCCGGGACTAAACACTGAAGCTTTCTTT	CASSPGLNTEAFF
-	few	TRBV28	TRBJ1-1	TGTGCCTTCCGGGGTCAGGGGAGGACTGAAGCTTTCTTT	CAFRGQGRTEAFF
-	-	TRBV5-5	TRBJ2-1	TGTGCCAGCAGTCCCCCAGGCTACAATGAGCAGTTCTTC	CASSPPGYNEQFF
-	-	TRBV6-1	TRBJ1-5	TGTGCCACACAACGCAGCAATCAGCCCCAGCATTTT	CATQRSNQPQHF
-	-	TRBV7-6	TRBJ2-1	TGTGCCAGCAGCTTTCCGGGCACCTACAATGAGCAGTTCTTC	CASSFPGTYNEQFF
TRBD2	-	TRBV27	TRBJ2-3	TGTGCCAGCAGCCCCTGGAGTAGCGGGAGTTCAGATACGCAGTATTTT	CASSPWSSGSSDTQYF
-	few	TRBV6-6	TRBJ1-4	TGTGCCAGCAGTTGGCGAGCTTCTGCAACTAATGAAAAACTGTTTTTT	CASSWRASATNEKLFF
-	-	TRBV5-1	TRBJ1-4	TGCGCCAGCAGCTTGAACCTGGACGGGACAATTCAAGGACCAAATGAAAAACTGTTTTTT	CASSLNLDGTIQGPNEKLFF
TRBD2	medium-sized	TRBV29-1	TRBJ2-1	TGCAGCGTTGAAGGGCTAGCGGACGACTACAATGAGCAGTTCTTC	CSVEGLADDYNEQFF
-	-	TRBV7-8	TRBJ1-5	TGTGCCAGCAGCCTAGACTGGTCTAATCAGCCCCAGCATTTT	CASSLDWSNQPQHF
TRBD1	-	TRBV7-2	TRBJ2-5	TGTGCCAGCAGCTTAGGGGTTGTATGGACAGGGGGCGCCGGGGAGACCCAGTACTTC	CASSLGVVWTGGAGETQYF
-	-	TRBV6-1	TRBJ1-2	TGTGCCAGCAGTCGAGGGGGGGGTGCCTATGGCTACACCTTC	CASSRGGGAYGYTF
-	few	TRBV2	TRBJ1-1	TGTGCCAGCAGTGTATACGAACGAACTGAAGCTTTCTTT	CASSVYERTEAFF
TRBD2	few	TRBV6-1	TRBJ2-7	TGTGCCAGCAGTGGACTAGCGGGGTACGAGCAGTACTTC	CASSGLAGYEQYF
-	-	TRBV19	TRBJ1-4	TGTGCCAGTAGTATCGACGTGGGTGAAAAACTGTTTTTT	CASSIDVGEKLFF